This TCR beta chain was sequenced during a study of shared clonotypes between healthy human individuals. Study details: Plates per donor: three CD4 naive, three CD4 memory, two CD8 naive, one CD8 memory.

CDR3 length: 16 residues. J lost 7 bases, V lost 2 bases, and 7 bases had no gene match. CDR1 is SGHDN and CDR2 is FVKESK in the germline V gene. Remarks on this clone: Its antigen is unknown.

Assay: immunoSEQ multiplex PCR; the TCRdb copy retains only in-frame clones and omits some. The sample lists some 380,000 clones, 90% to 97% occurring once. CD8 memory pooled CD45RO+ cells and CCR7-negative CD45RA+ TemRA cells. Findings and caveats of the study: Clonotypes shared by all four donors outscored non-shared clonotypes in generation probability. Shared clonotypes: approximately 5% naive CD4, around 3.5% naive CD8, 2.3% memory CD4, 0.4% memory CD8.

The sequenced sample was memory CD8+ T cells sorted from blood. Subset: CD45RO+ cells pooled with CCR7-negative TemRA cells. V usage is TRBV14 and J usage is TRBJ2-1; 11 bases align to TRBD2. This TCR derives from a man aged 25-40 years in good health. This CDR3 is CASSQIAGGPGNEQFF. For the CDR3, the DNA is TGTGCCAGCAGCCAAATAGCGGGAGGGCCGGGGAATGAGCAGTTCTTC.